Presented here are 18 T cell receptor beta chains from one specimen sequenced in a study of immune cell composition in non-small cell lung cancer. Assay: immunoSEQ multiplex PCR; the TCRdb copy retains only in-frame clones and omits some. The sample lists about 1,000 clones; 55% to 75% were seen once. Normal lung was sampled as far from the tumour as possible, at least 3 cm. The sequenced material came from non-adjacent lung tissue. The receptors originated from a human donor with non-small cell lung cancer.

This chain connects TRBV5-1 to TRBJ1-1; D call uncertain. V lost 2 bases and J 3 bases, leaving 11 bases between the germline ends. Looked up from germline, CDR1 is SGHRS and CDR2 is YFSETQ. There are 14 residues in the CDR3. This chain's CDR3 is CASSFGSADTEAFF. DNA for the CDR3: TGCGCCAGCAGCTTTGGAAGCGCCGACACTGAAGCTTTCTTT. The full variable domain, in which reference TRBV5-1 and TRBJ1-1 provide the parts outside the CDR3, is KAGVTQTPRYLIKTRGQQVTLSCSPISGHRSVSWYQQTPGQGLQFLFEYFSETQRNKGNFPGRFSGRQFSNSRSEMNVSTLELGDSALYLCASSFGSADTEAFFGQGTRLTVV.

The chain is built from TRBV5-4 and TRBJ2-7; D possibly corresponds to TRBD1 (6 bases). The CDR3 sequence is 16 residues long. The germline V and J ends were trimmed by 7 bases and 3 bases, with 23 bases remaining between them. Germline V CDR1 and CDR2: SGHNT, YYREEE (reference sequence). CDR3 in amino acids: CASGEAGTMGDYEQYF. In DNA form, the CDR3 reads TGTGCCAGCGGAGAAGCCGGGACAATGGGGGACTACGAGCAGTACTTC. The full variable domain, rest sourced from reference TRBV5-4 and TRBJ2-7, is ETGVTQSPTHLIKTRGQQVTLRCSSQSGHNTVSWYQQALGQGPQFIFQYYREEENGRGNFPPRFSGLQFPNYSSELNVNALELDDSALYLCASGEAGTMGDYEQYFGPGTRLTVT.

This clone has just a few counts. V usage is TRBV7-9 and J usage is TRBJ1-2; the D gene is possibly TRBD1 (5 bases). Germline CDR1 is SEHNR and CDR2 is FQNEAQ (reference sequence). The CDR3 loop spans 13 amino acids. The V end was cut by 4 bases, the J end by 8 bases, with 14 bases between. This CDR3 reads CASSSSLYRGYTF. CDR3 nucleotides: TGTGCCAGCAGCTCCTCCCTGTACAGGGGCTACACCTTC.

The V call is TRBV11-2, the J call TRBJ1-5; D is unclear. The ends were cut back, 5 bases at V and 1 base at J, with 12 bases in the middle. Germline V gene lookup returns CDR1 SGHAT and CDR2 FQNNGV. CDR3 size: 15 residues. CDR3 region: CASSPLRGSNQPQHF. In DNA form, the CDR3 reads TGTGCCAGCAGCCCTCTCCGAGGGAGCAATCAGCCCCAGCATTTT.

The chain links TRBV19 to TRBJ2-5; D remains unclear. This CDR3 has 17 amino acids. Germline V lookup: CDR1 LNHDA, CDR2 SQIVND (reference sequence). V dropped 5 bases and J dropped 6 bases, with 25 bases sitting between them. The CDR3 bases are TGTGCCAGTAGTTCGGTTGTTGGAAGGAGCGTAAGCCAGACCCAGTACTTC. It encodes CASSSVVGRSVSQTQYF.

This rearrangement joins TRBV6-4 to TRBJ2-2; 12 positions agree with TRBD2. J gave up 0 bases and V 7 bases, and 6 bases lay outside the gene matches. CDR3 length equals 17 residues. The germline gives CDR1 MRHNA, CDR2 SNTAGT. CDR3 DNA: TGTGCCAGCATTCTAGCGGGGGGGCCCCCGAACACCGGGGAGCTGTTTTTT. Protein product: CASILAGGPPNTGELFF.

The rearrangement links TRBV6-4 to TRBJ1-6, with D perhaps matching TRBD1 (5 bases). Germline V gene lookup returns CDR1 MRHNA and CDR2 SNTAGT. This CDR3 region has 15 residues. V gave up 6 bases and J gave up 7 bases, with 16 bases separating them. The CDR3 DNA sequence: TGTGCCAGCAGGTCCCAGGGAGGAGAGAATTCACCCCTCCACTTT. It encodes CASRSQGGENSPLHF.

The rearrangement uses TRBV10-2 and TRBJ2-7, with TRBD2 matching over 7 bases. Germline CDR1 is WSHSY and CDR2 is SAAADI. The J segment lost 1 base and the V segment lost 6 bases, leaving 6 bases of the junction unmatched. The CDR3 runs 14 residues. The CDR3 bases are TGCGCCAGCAGGGATGGGGGGGGGTCCTACGAGCAGTACTTC. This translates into CASRDGGGSYEQYF.

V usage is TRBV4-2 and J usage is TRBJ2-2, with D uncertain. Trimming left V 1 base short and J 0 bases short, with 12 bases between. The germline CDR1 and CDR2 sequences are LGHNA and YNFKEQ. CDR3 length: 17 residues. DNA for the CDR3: TGTGCCAGCAGCCAAGTGGTGACTCAACCGAACACCGGGGAGCTGTTTTTT. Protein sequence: CASSQVVTQPNTGELFF.

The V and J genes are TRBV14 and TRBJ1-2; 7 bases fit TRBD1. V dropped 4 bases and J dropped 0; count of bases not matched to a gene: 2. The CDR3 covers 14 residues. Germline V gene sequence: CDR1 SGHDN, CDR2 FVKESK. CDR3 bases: TGTGCCAGCAGCCCAGGACAGGCTAACTATGGCTACACCTTC. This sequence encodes CASSPGQANYGYTF.

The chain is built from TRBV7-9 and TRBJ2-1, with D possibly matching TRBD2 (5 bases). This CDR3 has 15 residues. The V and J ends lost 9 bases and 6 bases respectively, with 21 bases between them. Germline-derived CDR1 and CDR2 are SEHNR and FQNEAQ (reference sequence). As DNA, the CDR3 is TGTGCCAGTGAGAATCCGCGGGTGTCCACCAATGAGCAGTTCTTC. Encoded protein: CASENPRVSTNEQFF.

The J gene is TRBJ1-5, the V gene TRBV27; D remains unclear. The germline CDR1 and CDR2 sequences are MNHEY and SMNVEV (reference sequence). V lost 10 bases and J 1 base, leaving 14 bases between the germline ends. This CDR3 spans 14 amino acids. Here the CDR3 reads CATWGSGSNQPQHF. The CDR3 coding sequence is TGTGCCACCTGGGGATCGGGGAGCAATCAGCCCCAGCATTTT.

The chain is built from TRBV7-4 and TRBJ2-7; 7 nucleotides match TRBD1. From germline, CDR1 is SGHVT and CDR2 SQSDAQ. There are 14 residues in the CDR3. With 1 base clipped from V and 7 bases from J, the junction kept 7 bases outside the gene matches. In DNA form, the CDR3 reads TGTGCCAGCAGCTTAGTGGGGTCAGGGGGTGAGCAGTACTTC. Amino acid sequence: CASSLVGSGGEQYF. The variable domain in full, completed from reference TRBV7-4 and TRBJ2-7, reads GAGVSQSPRYKVAKRGRDVALRCDSISGHVTLYWYRQTLGQGSEVLTYSQSDAQRDKSGRPSGRFSAERPERSVSTLKIQRTEQGDSAVYLCASSLVGSGGEQYFGPGTRLTVT.

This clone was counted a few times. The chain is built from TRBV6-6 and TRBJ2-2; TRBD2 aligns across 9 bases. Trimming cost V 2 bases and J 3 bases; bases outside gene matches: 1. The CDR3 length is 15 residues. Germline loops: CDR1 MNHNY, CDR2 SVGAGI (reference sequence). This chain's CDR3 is CASSYGTSHTGELFF. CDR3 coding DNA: TGTGCCAGCAGTTACGGGACTAGCCACACCGGGGAGCTGTTTTTT.

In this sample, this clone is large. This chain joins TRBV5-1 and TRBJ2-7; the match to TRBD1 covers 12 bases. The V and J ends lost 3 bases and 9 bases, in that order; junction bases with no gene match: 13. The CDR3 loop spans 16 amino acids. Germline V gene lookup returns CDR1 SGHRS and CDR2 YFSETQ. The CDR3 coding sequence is TGCGCCAGCAGCTCCGACCCCGGGACAGGGGGCGGCGGGCAGTACTTC. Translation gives CASSSDPGTGGGGQYF.

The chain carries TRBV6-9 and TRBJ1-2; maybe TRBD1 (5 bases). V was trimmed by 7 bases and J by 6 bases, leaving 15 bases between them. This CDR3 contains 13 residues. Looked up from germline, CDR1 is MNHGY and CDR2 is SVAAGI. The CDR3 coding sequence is TGTGCCAGCACTAATCAGGGTTGGGATGGCTACACCTTC. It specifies CASTNQGWDGYTF.

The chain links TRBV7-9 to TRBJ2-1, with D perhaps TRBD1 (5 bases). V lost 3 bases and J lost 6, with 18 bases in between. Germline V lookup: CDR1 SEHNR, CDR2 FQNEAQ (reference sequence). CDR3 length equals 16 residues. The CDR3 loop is CASSFQSGSVSNEQFF. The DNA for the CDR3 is TGTGCCAGCAGCTTCCAGTCAGGGTCAGTCTCCAATGAGCAGTTCTTC. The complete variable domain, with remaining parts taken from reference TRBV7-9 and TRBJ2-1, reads DTGVSQNPRHKITKRGQNVTFRCDPISEHNRLYWYRQTLGQGPEFLTYFQNEAQLEKSRLLSDRFSAERPKGSFSTLEIQRTEQGDSAMYLCASSFQSGSVSNEQFFGPGTRLTVL.

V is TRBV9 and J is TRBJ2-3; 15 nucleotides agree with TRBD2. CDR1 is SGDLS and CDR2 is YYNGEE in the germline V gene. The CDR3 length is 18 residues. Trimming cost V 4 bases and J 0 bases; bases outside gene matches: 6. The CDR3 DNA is TGTGCCAGCAGCCTGGGACTAGCGGGGGGCCCTAGCACAGATACGCAGTATTTT. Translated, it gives CASSLGLAGGPSTDTQYF. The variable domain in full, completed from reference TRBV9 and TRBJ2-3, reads DSGVTQTPKHLITATGQRVTLRCSPRSGDLSVYWYQQSLDQGLQFLIQYYNGEERAKGNILERFSAQQFPDLHSELNLSSLELGDSALYFCASSLGLAGGPSTDTQYFGPGTRLTVL.